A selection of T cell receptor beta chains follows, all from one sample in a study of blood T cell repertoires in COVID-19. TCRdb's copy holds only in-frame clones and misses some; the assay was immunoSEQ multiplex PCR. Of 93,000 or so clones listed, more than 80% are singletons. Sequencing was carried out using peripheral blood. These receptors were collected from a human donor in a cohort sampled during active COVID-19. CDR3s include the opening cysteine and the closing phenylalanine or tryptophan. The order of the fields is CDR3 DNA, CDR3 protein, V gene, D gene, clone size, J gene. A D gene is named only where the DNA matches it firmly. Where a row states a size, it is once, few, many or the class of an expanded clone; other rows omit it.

TGTGCCAGCAGGGCCGAACAGGGGTTCTCTGGAAACACCATATATTTT CASRAEQGFSGNTIYF TRBV2 TRBD1 NA TRBJ1-3
TGTGCCAGCAGAAACGGGGGTCCAAGCAATCAGCCCCAGCATTTT CASRNGGPSNQPQHF TRBV27 NA many TRBJ1-5
TGTGCCAGCAGCCCGACCAGGGGTTGGGACACTGAAGCTTTCTTT CASSPTRGWDTEAFF TRBV7-9 NA NA TRBJ1-1
TGTGCCAGCAGCTTGGGGGCAGGGGAAAATGGCTACACCTTC CASSLGAGENGYTF TRBV7-8 NA NA TRBJ1-2
TGTGCCAGCAGGGAAGACAGGAACTACGAGCAGTACTTC CASREDRNYEQYF TRBV6-1 NA NA TRBJ2-7
TGCGCCAGCAGCCCGCGGCCAGGGGCGTCACAGCCCCAGCATTTT CASSPRPGASQPQHF TRBV5-1 NA NA TRBJ1-5
TGTGCCAGCAGTTACTCGACAGGGCACATCACCTTC CASSYSTGHITF TRBV6-2/TRBV6-3 TRBD1 few TRBJ1-2
TGCAGCGATAGGGACACCCCGGGATTCTACGAGCAGTACTTC CSDRDTPGFYEQYF TRBV29-1 NA NA TRBJ2-7
TGTGCCAGCAGCTTACAGGGGGCGCGGAGTCAGCCCCAGCATTTT CASSLQGARSQPQHF TRBV7-9 TRBD1 NA TRBJ1-5
TGCGCCAGCAGCCAAGGGGGGCAGGGTCGCAATGAGCAGTTCTTC CASSQGGQGRNEQFF TRBV4-3 NA NA TRBJ2-1
TGTGCCAGCAGCTTGGGTCGCGGAGTTATCTATGGCTACACCTTC CASSLGRGVIYGYTF TRBV5-4 NA NA TRBJ1-2
TGCAGTGCTAGTACAGGGGTGTCTAGGACAGGGGGTTATCAGCCCCAGCATTTT CSASTGVSRTGGYQPQHF TRBV20-1 TRBD1 NA TRBJ1-5
TGTGCCACCAGTGATTCGAGGGCCCACCGAGAGACCCAGTACTTC CATSDSRAHRETQYF TRBV24-1 NA once TRBJ2-5
TGTGCCAGCAGTTACGGGGGAGCCCAGGGGAATCAGCCCCAGCATTTT CASSYGGAQGNQPQHF TRBV6-2/TRBV6-3 NA NA TRBJ1-5
TGTGCCAGCTCTGAGGGAATGAACACTGAAGCTTTCTTT CASSEGMNTEAFF TRBV9 NA NA TRBJ1-1
TGCGCCAGCAGCCTTCCGCAGGGAATCGGATCACCCCTCCACTTT CASSLPQGIGSPLHF TRBV4-1 NA few TRBJ1-6
TGTGCCAGCAGCTTTGCTAGCGGGGCCAAAGAGACCCAGTACTTC CASSFASGAKETQYF TRBV7-2 TRBD2 NA TRBJ2-5
TGTGCCAGCAGCTTAGCCGGGGGGGGCACAGATACGCAGTATTTT CASSLAGGGTDTQYF TRBV13 TRBD2 NA TRBJ2-3
TGCGCCAGCAGCCTACAACAGGGGGACGGGGAGCTGTTTTTT CASSLQQGDGELFF TRBV5-1 TRBD1 NA TRBJ2-2
TGTGCCAGCAGCTTAGATGGAACTCGGAGTACGCAGTATTTT CASSLDGTRSTQYF TRBV7-2 NA once TRBJ2-3
TGTGCCAGTAGCCCCTGGAGTGAGGGAGATACGCAGTATTTT CASSPWSEGDTQYF TRBV19 NA NA TRBJ2-3
TGTGCCAGCAGTGAACGAACCGGGACAATCTATAGCAATCAGCCCCAGCATTTT CASSERTGTIYSNQPQHF TRBV2 NA few TRBJ1-5
TGTGCCAGCAGTGAAGCGCAGGTCGAGCAGTACTTC CASSEAQVEQYF TRBV2 NA NA TRBJ2-7
TGTGCCAGCAGCAGCGAGGGCTCCACCTACGAGCAGTACTTC CASSSEGSTYEQYF TRBV9 NA once TRBJ2-7
TGTGCCGTCTCGGCGGGGGCCGCCTACGAGCAGTACTTC CAVSAGAAYEQYF TRBV7-7 NA NA TRBJ2-7